The 2 T cell receptor beta chains below were found in one sample sequenced in a study. TCRdb re-called the reads with MiXCR, one entry per CDR3 protein. The sample's table shows around 58 distinct CDR3 sequences. The sequenced sample consisted of CD8+ T cells (not recorded whether cultured). The source of these receptors is a male donor.

This clonotype is labeled hyperexpanded (1% or more). The rearrangement joins TRBV5-4 to TRBJ2-7, with D perhaps TRBD2 (6 bases). The CDR3 is made up of 17 amino acids. Germline CDR1 is SGHNT and CDR2 is YYREEE (reference sequence). Trimming cost V 3 bases and J 0 bases, with 19 bases left between them. The CDR3 DNA follows: TGTGCCAGCAGCTCTAACATCATTCGGGGGAGCTCCTACGAGCAGTACTTC. Amino acids: CASSSNIIRGSSYEQYF. Drawing the rest from reference TRBV5-4 and TRBJ2-7, the complete variable domain is ETGVTQSPTHLIKTRGQQVTLRCSSQSGHNTVSWYQQALGQGPQFIFQYYREEENGRGNFPPRFSGLQFPNYSSELNVNALELDDSALYLCASSSNIIRGSSYEQYFGPGTRLTVT.

In its sample, this clonotype was seen a few times. This sequence may be a read error, since a much larger clone differs from it by one base. V usage is TRBV20-1 and J usage is TRBJ1-1, with a tentative D call TRBD1 (5 bases). This CDR3 spans 11 amino acids. Germline CDR1 and CDR2: DFQATT and SNEGSKA (reference sequence). Trimming cost V 5 bases and J 5 bases, with 9 bases left between them. The CDR3 loop reads CSAWGRTEAFF. CDR3 nucleotides: TGCAGTGCTTGGGGCAGAACTGAAGCTTTCTTT.